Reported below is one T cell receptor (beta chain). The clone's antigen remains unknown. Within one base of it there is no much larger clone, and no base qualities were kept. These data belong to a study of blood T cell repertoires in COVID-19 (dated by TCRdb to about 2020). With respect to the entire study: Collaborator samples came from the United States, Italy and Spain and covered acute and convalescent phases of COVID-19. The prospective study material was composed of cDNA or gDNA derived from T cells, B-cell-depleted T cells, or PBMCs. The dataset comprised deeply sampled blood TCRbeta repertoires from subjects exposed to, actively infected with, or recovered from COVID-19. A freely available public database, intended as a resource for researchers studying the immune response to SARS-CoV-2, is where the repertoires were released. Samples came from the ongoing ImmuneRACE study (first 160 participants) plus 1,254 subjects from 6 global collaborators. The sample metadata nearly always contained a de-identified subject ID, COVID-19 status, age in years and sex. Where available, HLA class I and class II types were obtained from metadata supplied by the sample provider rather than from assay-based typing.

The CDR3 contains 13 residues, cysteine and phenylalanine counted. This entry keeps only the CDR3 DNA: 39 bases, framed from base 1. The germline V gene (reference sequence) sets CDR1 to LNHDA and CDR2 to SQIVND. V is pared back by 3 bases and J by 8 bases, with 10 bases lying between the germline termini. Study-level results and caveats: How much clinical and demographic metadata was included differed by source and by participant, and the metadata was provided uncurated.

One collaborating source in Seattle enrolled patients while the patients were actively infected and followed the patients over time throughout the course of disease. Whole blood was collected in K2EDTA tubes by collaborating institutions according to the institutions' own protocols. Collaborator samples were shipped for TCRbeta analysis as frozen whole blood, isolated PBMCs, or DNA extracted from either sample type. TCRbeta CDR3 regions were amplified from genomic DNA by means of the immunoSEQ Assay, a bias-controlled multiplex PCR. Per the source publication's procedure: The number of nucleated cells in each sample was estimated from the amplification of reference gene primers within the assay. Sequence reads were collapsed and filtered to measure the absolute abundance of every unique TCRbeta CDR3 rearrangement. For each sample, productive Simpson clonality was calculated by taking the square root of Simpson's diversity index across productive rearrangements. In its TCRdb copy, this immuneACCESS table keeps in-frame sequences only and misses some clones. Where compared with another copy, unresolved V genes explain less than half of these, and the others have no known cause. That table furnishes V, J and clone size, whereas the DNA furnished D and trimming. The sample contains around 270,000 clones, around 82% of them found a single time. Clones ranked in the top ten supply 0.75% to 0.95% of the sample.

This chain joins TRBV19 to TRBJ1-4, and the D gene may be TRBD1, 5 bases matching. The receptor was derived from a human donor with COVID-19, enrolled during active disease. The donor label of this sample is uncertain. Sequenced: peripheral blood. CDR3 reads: CASSMRWGEKLFF. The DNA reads TGTGCCAGTAGTATGCGTTGGGGCGAAAAACTGTTTTTT. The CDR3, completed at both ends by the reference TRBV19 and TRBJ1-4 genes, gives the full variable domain DGGITQSPKYLFRKEGQNVTLSCEQNLNHDAMYWYRQDPGQGLRLIYYSQIVNDFQKGDIAEGYSVSREKKESFPLTVTSAQKNPTAFYLCASSMRWGEKLFFGSGTQLSVL.